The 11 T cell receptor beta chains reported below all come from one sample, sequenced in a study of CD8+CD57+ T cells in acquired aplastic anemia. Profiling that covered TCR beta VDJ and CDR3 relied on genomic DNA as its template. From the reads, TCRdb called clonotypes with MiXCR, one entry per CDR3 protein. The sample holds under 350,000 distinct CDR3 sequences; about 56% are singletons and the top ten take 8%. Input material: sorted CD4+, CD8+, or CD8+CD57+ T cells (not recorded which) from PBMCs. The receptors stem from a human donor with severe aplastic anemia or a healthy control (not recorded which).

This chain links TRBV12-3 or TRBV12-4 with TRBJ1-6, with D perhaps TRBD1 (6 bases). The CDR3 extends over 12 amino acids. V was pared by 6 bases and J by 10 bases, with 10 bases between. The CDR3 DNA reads TGTGCCAGCAGCACAGGGAGATCACCCCTCCACTTT. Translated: CASSTGRSPLHF.

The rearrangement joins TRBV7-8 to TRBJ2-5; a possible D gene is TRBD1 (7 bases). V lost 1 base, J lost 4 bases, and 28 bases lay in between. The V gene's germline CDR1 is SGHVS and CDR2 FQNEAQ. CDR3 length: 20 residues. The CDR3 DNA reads TGTGCCAGCAGCTTAGTGTTCTGGGGAGGTAGGCAGGGGGAAGGAGAGACCCAGTACTTC. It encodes CASSLVFWGGRQGEGETQYF.

The CDR3 sequence is CASSRRDSSYEQYF. The DNA of the CDR3 is TGTGCCAGTAGTAGAAGGGACAGCTCCTACGAGCAGTACTTC. This chain joins TRBV19 and TRBJ2-7; 7 bases are shared with TRBD1. Germline CDR1 and CDR2: LNHDA and SQIVND (reference sequence). There are 14 residues in the CDR3. V lost 4 bases to trimming and J lost 0 bases; unmatched junction nucleotides: 3.

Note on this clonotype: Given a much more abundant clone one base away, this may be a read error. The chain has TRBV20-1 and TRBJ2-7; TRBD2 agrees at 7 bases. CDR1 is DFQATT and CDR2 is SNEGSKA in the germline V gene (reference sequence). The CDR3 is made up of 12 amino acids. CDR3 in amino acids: CSARGRDYKQYF. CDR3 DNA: TGCAGTGCTAGAGGCAGGGACTACAAGCAGTACTTC.

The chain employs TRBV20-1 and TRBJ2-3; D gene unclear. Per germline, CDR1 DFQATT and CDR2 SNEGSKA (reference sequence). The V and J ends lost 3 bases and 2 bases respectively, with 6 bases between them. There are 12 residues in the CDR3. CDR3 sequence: CSASLFTDTQYF. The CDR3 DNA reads TGCAGTGCTAGCCTATTCACAGATACGCAGTATTTT.

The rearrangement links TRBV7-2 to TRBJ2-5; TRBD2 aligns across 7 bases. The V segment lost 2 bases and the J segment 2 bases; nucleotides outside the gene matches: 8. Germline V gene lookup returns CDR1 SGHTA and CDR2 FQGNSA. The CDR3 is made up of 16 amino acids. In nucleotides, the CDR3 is TGTGCCAGCAGCTTATTCCGCGGAGCGGGACAAGAGACCCAGTACTTC. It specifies CASSLFRGAGQETQYF. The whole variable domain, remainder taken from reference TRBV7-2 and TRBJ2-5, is GAGVSQSPSNKVTEKGKDVELRCDPISGHTALYWYRQSLGQGLEFLIYFQGNSAPDKSGLPSDRFSAERTGGSVSTLTIQRTQQEDSAVYLCASSLFRGAGQETQYFGPGTRLLVL.

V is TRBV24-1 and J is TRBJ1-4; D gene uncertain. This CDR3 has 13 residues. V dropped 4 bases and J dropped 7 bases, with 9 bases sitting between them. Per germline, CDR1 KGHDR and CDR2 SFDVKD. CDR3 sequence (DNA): TGTGCCACCAGTGAAGGCGGTGGTGAAAAACTGTTTTTT. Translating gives CATSEGGGEKLFF.

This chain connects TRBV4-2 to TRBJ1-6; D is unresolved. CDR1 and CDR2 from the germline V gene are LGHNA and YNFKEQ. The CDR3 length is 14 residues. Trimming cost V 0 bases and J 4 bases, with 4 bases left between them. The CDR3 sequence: CASSQEEYNSPLHF. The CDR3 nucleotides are TGTGCCAGCAGCCAAGAGGAGTATAATTCACCCCTCCACTTT.

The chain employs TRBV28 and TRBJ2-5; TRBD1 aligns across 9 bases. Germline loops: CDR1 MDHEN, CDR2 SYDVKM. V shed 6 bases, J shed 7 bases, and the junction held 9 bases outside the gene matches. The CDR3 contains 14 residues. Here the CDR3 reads CASRRTGEVGTQYF. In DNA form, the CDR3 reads TGTGCCAGCAGACGGACAGGGGAGGTGGGGACCCAGTACTTC. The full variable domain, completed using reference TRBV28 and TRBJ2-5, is DVKVTQSSRYLVKRTGEKVFLECVQDMDHENMFWYRQDPGLGLRLIYFSYDVKMKEKGDIPEGYSVSREKKERFSLILESASTNQTSMYLCASRRTGEVGTQYFGPGTRLLVL.

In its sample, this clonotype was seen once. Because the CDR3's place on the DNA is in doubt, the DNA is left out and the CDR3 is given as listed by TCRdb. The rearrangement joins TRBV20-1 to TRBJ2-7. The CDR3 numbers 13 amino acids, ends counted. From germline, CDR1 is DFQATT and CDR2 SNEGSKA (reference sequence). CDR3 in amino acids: CSARGTGRAGQYF.

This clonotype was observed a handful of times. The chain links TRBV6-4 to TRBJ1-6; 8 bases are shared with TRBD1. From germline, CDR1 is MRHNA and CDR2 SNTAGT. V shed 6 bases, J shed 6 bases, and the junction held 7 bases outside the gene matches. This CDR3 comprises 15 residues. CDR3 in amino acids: CASRERTGLNSPLHF. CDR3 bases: TGTGCCAGCAGAGAGAGGACAGGGCTTAATTCACCCCTCCACTTT.